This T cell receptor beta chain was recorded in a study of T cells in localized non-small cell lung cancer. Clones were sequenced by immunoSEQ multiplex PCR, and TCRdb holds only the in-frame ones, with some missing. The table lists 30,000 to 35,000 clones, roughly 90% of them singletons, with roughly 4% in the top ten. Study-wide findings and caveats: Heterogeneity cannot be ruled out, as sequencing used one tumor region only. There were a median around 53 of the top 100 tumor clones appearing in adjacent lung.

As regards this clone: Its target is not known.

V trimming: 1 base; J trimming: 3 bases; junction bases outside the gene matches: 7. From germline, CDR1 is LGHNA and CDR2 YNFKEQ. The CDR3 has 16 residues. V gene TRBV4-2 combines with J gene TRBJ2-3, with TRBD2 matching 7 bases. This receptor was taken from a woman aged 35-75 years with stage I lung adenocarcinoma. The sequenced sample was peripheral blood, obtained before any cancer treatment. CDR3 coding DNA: TGTGCCAGCAGCCAAGTGTTGCAGGGAGGGACAGATACGCAGTATTTT. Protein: CASSQVLQGGTDTQYF.